This is a list of T cell receptor beta chains from one sample in a study of blood T cells in healthy people across ages. MiXCR, applied by TCRdb to the 5' RACE reads, yields one record per CDR3 protein. Of over a million distinct CDR3 sequences in the sample, about 42% were seen once. The sample was blood. These receptors were collected from a woman aged 18 to 35 in good health. CDR3s include the opening cysteine and the closing phenylalanine or tryptophan.

TRBJ1-2 | TRBV7-2 | CASSPTQSTYGYTF
TRBJ2-2 | TRBV2 | CASRGQENTGELFF
TRBJ1-2 | TRBV11-2 | CASSLDRYSLLYGYTF
TRBJ1-5 | TRBV5-6 | CASSITQGRWSNQPQHF
TRBJ2-2 | TRBV6-2/TRBV6-3 | CASSSGQPNTGELFF
TRBJ1-4 | TRBV4-1 | CASSQERAPGQGLLSEKLFF
TRBJ2-1 | TRBV28 | CANSRQRTSGSWDEQFF
TRBJ2-1 | TRBV6-1 | CASMEGGAFYNEQFF
TRBJ2-1 | TRBV5-1 | CASALAVGSYNEQFF
TRBJ2-5 | TRBV7-2 | CASSLVAQQQETQYF
TRBJ1-6 | TRBV7-9 | CASSPKGGKAPLHF
TRBJ2-5 | TRBV15 | CATSRDPGPQETQYF
TRBJ1-1 | TRBV25-1 | CASSEDRGHTEAFF
TRBJ2-5 | TRBV29-1 | CSVELGGETQYF
TRBJ2-1 | TRBV27 | CASSLGSILSNEQFF
TRBJ1-1 | TRBV16 | CASSLQGPLSEAFF
TRBJ1-1 | TRBV29-1 | CSVETLRGERAFF
TRBJ2-3 | TRBV3-1 | CASSQDGTITDTQYF
TRBJ2-7 | TRBV20-1 | CSARSSQGYEQYF
TRBJ2-7 | TRBV6-2/TRBV6-3 | CASRRTYPYEQYF
TRBJ1-2 | TRBV12-3/TRBV12-4 | CASSPSLGDYGYTF
TRBJ2-5 | TRBV7-6 | CASSRFSYPAETQYF
TRBJ2-1 | TRBV6-1 | CASEGPNNEQFF
TRBJ1-2 | TRBV6-2/TRBV6-3 | CASTSGVGYGYTF
TRBJ2-7 | TRBV7-6 | CASILASDYEQYF
TRBJ2-1 | TRBV4-3 | CASSQEAGSLYNEQFF
TRBJ2-2 | TRBV4-1 | CASSPQGTSNTGELFF
TRBJ2-7 | TRBV27 | CASSLSLGSEQYF
TRBJ1-2 | TRBV29-1 | CSVESEVPGYTF
TRBJ2-3 | TRBV10-1 | CASSRTGAPDTQYF
TRBJ2-7 | TRBV7-2 | CASSIVSQGTYEQYF
TRBJ2-1 | TRBV25-1 | CASREIDSEQFF
TRBJ2-5 | TRBV7-2 | CASSPPRNEQYF